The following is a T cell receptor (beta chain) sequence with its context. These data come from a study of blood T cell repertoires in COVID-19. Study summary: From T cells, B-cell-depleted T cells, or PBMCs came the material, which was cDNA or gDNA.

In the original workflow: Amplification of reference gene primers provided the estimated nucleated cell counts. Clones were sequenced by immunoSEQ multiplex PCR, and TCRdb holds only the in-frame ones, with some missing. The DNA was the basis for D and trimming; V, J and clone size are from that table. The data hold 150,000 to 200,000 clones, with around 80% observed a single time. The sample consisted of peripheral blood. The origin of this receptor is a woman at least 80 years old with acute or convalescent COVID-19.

The CDR3 coding sequence is TGTGCCAGCAGTCCCGGGACAGGGCGTTCCGGGGAGCTGTTTTTT. Translating gives CASSPGTGRSGELFF. The genes are TRBV6-6 and TRBJ2-2; 9 positions agree with TRBD1. CDR1 and CDR2 (germline): MNHNY, SVGAGI (reference sequence). The CDR3 extends over 15 amino acids. With V trimmed by 5 bases and J by 6 bases, 7 bases remained unmatched.